This T cell receptor beta chain originates from a study of blood T cell repertoires in COVID-19. Study background: The United States, Italy and Spain supplied acute and convalescent COVID-19 samples. PBMCs, B-cell-depleted T cells, or T cells provided the cDNA or gDNA that made up the material.

Data came from immunoSEQ multiplex PCR; TCRdb stores just in-frame clones and leaves some out. The sample carries 200,000 or so clones, approximately 84% recorded once. The CDR3 spans 16 residues. Germline CDR1 and CDR2: LNHDA and SQIVND (reference sequence). V trimming: 4 bases; J trimming: 4 bases; junction bases outside the gene matches: 5. The sample comprised peripheral blood. The source of this sequence is a human donor with acute or convalescent COVID-19. The donor label of this sample is uncertain. V and J are TRBV19 and TRBJ2-5; 14 bases align to TRBD2. The CDR3 bases are TGTGCCAGTAGTACGGGGACTAGCGGGAGACGAGAGACCCAGTACTTC. Its translation: CASSTGTSGRRETQYF.